This TCR beta chain comes out of a study of cytomegalovirus exposure and HLA in healthy donors. Study-wide findings and caveats: Reportedly, a later analysis found an Asian-associated ancestry cluster had fewer N-insertions than the roughly 630-donor mean. TCR beta V segments were, for the most part, productive about 87% or about 30% of the time in an earlier analysis. In a later analysis, TCR association rates varied by HLA locus: DRB1 most, HLA-C fewest.

About this clone: Antigen specificity is unknown.

This PCR relied on a set of 60 Vbeta primers and 13 Jbeta primers. The protocol was immunoSEQ multiplex PCR, while the TCRdb copy is restricted to in-frame clones and leaves out a portion. The sample holds 150,000 to 200,000 clones, approximately 82% seen once. This sequence was found in a woman aged 40-49 years in good health and CMV-seropositive. Sequencing used PBMCs.

This CDR3 reads CATSRDLAGEGEQFF. CDR3 bases: TGTGCCACCAGCAGAGATCTCGCGGGAGAGGGCGAGCAGTTCTTC. The chain recombines TRBV15 with TRBJ2-1; 7 bases line up with TRBD2. Germline V gene sequence: CDR1 LNHNV, CDR2 YYDKDF (reference sequence). This CDR3 spans 15 amino acids. V lost 0 bases to trimming and J lost 10 bases; unmatched junction nucleotides: 9. Together with reference TRBV15 and TRBJ2-1, the CDR3 gives the full variable domain: DAMVIQNPRYQVTQFGKPVTLSCSQTLNHNVMYWYQQKSSQAPKLLFHYYDKDFNNEADTPDNFQSRRPNTSFCFLDIRSPGLGDTAMYLCATSRDLAGEGEQFFGPGTRLTVL.